A single sample is the source of the 25 T cell receptor beta chains below, sequenced in a study of blood T cells in healthy people across ages. Primers used in a second PCR of roughly 6 to 11 cycles were a sample-barcoded 5' primer and a J-beta primer mix. TCRdb reanalysed the 5' RACE reads using MiXCR and keeps one entry per CDR3 protein. The top ten clones hold roughly 22% of a sample with approximately 800,000 distinct CDR3 sequences, 58% of them seen once. Sequences were obtained from blood. The source of these receptors is a man younger than 45 in good health.

The chain combines TRBV9 with TRBJ2-3, with TRBD2 identical over 8 bases. The CDR3 is made up of 16 amino acids. Germline CDR1 is SGDLS and CDR2 is YYNGEE. V dropped 0 bases and J dropped 0; count of bases not matched to a gene: 3. This CDR3 reads CASSVDASGSTDTQYF. DNA for the CDR3: TGTGCCAGCAGCGTAGACGCTAGCGGGAGCACAGATACGCAGTATTTT.

The CDR3 DNA is TGCGCCAGCAGCCAAGCCAGCCTCCCAGAGACCCAGTACTTC. Its protein product is CASSQASLPETQYF. The V call is TRBV4-1, the J call TRBJ2-7; no clear D. The DNA end lines up better with TRBJ2-5; the J call may be wrong. CDR1 MGHRA and CDR2 YSYEKL come from the germline V gene. This CDR3 has 14 residues.

V is TRBV20-1 and J is TRBJ1-5; D gene ambiguous. V lost 6 bases and J 2 bases, leaving 11 bases between the germline ends. The CDR3 is 13 amino acids. The germline V gene encodes CDR1 DFQATT and CDR2 SNEGSKA (reference sequence). CDR3 region: CSAAAQGNQPQHF. The CDR3 DNA is TGCAGTGCAGCGGCCCAGGGCAATCAGCCCCAGCATTTT.

The chain is built from TRBV7-2 and TRBJ2-3; a possible D gene is TRBD1 (5 bases). V lost 2 bases to trimming and J lost 6 bases, with 9 bases between them. Germline CDR1 reads SGHTA; CDR2 reads FQGNSA. CDR3 length: 13 residues. The CDR3 region has the DNA TGTGCCAGCAGCTTATCAGGGCCGGATACGCAGTATTTT. Translating it yields CASSLSGPDTQYF.

This rearrangement joins TRBV12-1 to TRBJ2-7. TRBV12-1 is classified as a pseudogene. This CDR3 is 14 amino acids long. The CDR3 is CASSLVPYSYEQYF. CDR3 in DNA: TGTGCCAGCAGCTTGGTTCCGTACTCCTACGAGCAGTACTTC.

V and J are TRBV6-5 and TRBJ2-3; the D gene is possibly TRBD2 (6 bases). The CDR3 is made up of 17 amino acids. The germline V gene encodes CDR1 MNHEY and CDR2 SVGAGI. Trimming stripped 2 bases from V and 7 bases from J, with 22 bases between. The CDR3 nucleotides are TGTGCCAGCAGTTACGGGCCCATAACCGGGACTGCCTATACGCAGTATTTT. This encodes CASSYGPITGTAYTQYF.

Only a few counts were recorded for this clonotype. The rearrangement joins TRBV7-2 to TRBJ2-3; D call uncertain. The CDR3 loop spans 13 amino acids. The V end lost 4 bases, the J end lost 2 bases, and 7 bases lay between the germline ends. Germline V lookup: CDR1 SGHTA, CDR2 FQGNSA. The CDR3 spells CASSSGITDTQYF. The CDR3 coding sequence is TGTGCCAGCAGCTCTGGCATCACAGATACGCAGTATTTT.

The J gene is TRBJ2-3, the V gene TRBV20-1, with 10 positions matching TRBD2. Germline CDR1 is DFQATT and CDR2 is SNEGSKA (reference sequence). The V and J ends lost 3 bases and 6 bases, in that order; junction bases with no gene match: 6. The CDR3 is 14 residues long. CDR3 region: CSASGLAVRDTQYF. CDR3 nucleotide sequence: TGCAGTGCTAGCGGACTAGCGGTTCGGGATACGCAGTATTTT.

The CDR3 spells CASSLGSRAYGYTF. CDR3 bases: TGTGCCAGCAGTTTAGGTAGTAGGGCTTATGGCTACACCTTC. This chain links TRBV12-3 or TRBV12-4 with TRBJ1-2; D ambiguous. The CDR3 runs 14 residues. The ends were cut back, 1 base at V and 5 bases at J, with 11 bases in the middle.

This clonotype was detected only a few times. The chain has TRBV29-1 and TRBJ2-7; D is perhaps TRBD1 or TRBD2 (5 bases each). CDR1 and CDR2 from the germline V gene are SQVTM and ANQGSEA. The CDR3 has 13 residues. The germline V and J ends were trimmed by 1 base and 6 bases, with 13 bases remaining between them. The CDR3 loop reads CSVEAGAGGEQYF. The DNA of the CDR3 is TGCAGCGTTGAAGCCGGGGCTGGTGGCGAGCAGTACTTC.

This clonotype showed up just once. The chain joins TRBV20-1 to TRBJ2-2, with TRBD1 matching 8 bases. The length of the CDR3 is 14 residues. With V trimmed by 6 bases and J by 4 bases, 7 bases remained unmatched. Germline CDR1 is DFQATT and CDR2 is SNEGSKA (reference sequence). The CDR3 is CSAKRTGGTGELFF. In nucleotides, the CDR3 is TGCAGTGCAAAACGAACAGGGGGCACCGGGGAGCTGTTTTTT.

The chain joins TRBV9 to TRBJ2-1; D call uncertain. Germline CDR1 reads SGDLS; CDR2 reads YYNGEE. Between the trimmed V and J ends, which lost 1 base and 5 bases, there was a span of 19 bases. CDR3 length equals 17 residues. The CDR3 DNA reads as TGTGCCAGCAGCGTACGAAATTCCCCTAGGCCCAACAATGAGCAGTTCTTC. Translating gives CASSVRNSPRPNNEQFF.

This CDR3 is CATQDRGRGHEQYF. The CDR3 region has the DNA TGTGCCACCCAGGACAGGGGGAGAGGACACGAGCAGTACTTC. The chain couples TRBV24-1 to TRBJ2-7; 10 nucleotides line up with TRBD1. Trimming removed 9 bases from V and 5 bases from J; junction bases left unmatched: 9. There are 14 residues in the CDR3. Germline CDR1 reads KGHDR; CDR2 reads SFDVKD.

The chain is built from TRBV6-2 or TRBV6-3 and TRBJ2-7; possibly TRBD2 for D (6 bases). Germline V gene sequence: CDR1 MNHEY, CDR2 SVGEGT. V lost 5 bases, J lost 3 bases, and 17 bases lay in between. The CDR3 is made up of 15 amino acids. Written as DNA, the CDR3 is TGTGCCAGCAGTAAGACCAGCGGGTCAGACTACGAGCAGTACTTC. This codes for CASSKTSGSDYEQYF.

The genes are TRBV11-3 and TRBJ2-3, with 15 bases identical to TRBD2. This CDR3 has 16 residues. J gave up 5 bases and V 5 bases, and 5 bases lay outside the gene matches. CDR1 and CDR2 (germline): SGHNT, YENEEA. In nucleotides, the CDR3 is TGTGCCAGCAGCCCTAGGACTAGCGGGGGGGAAGATACGCAGTATTTT. It is translated as CASSPRTSGGEDTQYF.

V and J are TRBV4-3 and TRBJ2-7; 9 bases map to TRBD1. The end of the DNA is better explained by TRBJ2-5, so the J call may be wrong. The CDR3 sequence is 14 residues long. Germline V gene data show CDR1 as LGHNA and CDR2 as YSLEER. For the CDR3, the DNA is TGCGCCAGCAGCCATGACAGGGGGGCAGAGACCCAGTACTTC. Its translation: CASSHDRGAETQYF.

The V call is TRBV20-1, the J call TRBJ2-3, with 8 bases identical to TRBD2. CDR1 is DFQATT, CDR2 SNEGSKA, per germline (reference sequence). This CDR3 has 15 amino acids. V shed 1 base, J shed 1 base, and the junction held 4 bases outside the gene matches. CDR3 sequence: CSARGGSGGTDTQYF. Here the CDR3 DNA reads TGCAGTGCTAGAGGGGGTAGCGGGGGCACAGATACGCAGTATTTT.

This clonotype was counted once. The chain joins TRBV4-1 to TRBJ2-1; weak D call: TRBD2 (6 bases). V lost 1 base to trimming and J lost 13 bases, with 20 bases between them. Germline values: CDR1 MGHRA, CDR2 YSYEKL. The CDR3 is 15 residues long. This chain's CDR3 is CASSQVGLATETQFF. The CDR3 DNA reads as TGCGCCAGCAGCCAAGTCGGGCTAGCGACGGAGACCCAGTTCTTC.

CDR3 bases: TGTGCCAGCAGCCTACCGGGACAGGGCAGCAATGAGCAGTTCTTC. Its protein product is CASSLPGQGSNEQFF. The chain is built from TRBV5-6 and TRBJ2-1; 9 bases fit TRBD1. This CDR3 is 15 amino acids long. Looked up from germline, CDR1 is SGHDT and CDR2 is YYEEEE. V gave up 4 bases and J gave up 6 bases; unmatched junction bases: 8.

The chain joins TRBV24-1 to TRBJ2-3, with a tentative D call TRBD2 (6 bases). V was clipped by 4 bases and J by 3 bases, with 13 bases between them. This CDR3 is 15 amino acids long. CDR1 and CDR2 from the germline V gene are KGHDR and SFDVKD. In DNA, the CDR3 is TGTGCCACCAGTGAGGGGGACTTTGAGACAGATACGCAGTATTTT. Amino acids: CATSEGDFETDTQYF.

This clonotype was seen a handful of times. The chain combines TRBV7-2 with TRBJ1-2; D remains ambiguous. The CDR3 sequence is 12 residues long. Germline CDR1 reads SGHTA; CDR2 reads FQGNSA. V shed 5 bases and J shed 6 bases, with 10 bases lying between them. CDR3 in amino acids: CASSPTSDGYTF. For the CDR3, the DNA is TGTGCCAGCAGCCCAACGTCGGATGGCTACACCTTC. Based on the CDR3 plus reference TRBV7-2 and TRBJ1-2, the full variable domain is GAGVSQSPSNKVTEKGKDVELRCDPISGHTALYWYRQSLGQGLEFLIYFQGNSAPDKSGLPSDRFSAERTGGSVSTLTIQRTQQEDSAVYLCASSPTSDGYTFGSGTRLTVV.

This clonotype was counted a few times. The chain uses TRBV9 and TRBJ2-3, with TRBD2 as a possible D gene (5 bases). The CDR3 loop spans 14 amino acids. V gave up 0 bases and J gave up 4 bases, with 9 bases separating them. CDR1 is SGDLS, CDR2 YYNGEE, per germline. The chain's CDR3 is CASSVAGSADTQYF. In nucleotides, the CDR3 is TGTGCCAGCAGCGTAGCGGGGAGCGCAGATACGCAGTATTTT.

The V call is TRBV29-1, the J call TRBJ2-7; D might be TRBD2 (7 bases). CDR1 SQVTM and CDR2 ANQGSEA come from the germline V gene. Trimming stripped 0 bases from V and 6 bases from J, with 18 bases between. The CDR3 is 15 amino acids. The CDR3 region is CSVEDPQGGDREQYF. The CDR3 nucleotides read TGCAGCGTTGAAGATCCACAGGGAGGGGACCGCGAGCAGTACTTC.

CDR3 sequence (DNA): TGTGCCAGCAGAGTATCCTACCTTAACTATGGCTACACCTTC. Its translation is CASRVSYLNYGYTF. The chain couples TRBV6-6 to TRBJ1-2; no definite D call. The V gene lost 6 bases and the J gene lost 1 base, with 12 bases spanning the gap. The CDR3 is 14 amino acids. Germline assignment: CDR1 MNHNY and CDR2 SVGAGI (reference sequence).

On this clonotype: Since the CDR3 does not end with the conserved phenylalanine or tryptophan, this likely comes from a read error. V usage is TRBV6-2 or TRBV6-3 and J usage is TRBJ2-7; TRBD1 might be the D (5 bases). Germline V gene data show CDR1 as MNHEY and CDR2 as SVGEGT. The V gene lost 10 bases and the J gene lost 0 bases, with 19 bases spanning the gap. The CDR3 contains 15 residues. CDR3 amino acids: CATRPTGKSSYEQYL. The CDR3 DNA follows: TGTGCCACCCGCCCAACAGGAAAGAGCTCCTACGAGCAGTACTTA.